The source of this TCR beta chain is a study of T cells in Graves' hyperthyroidism and ophthalmopathy. TCR beta CDR3 sequences were amplified from RNA transcripts. Initially, a first-round RT-PCR of the TCR CDR3 employed the HTBI primer set. In TCRdb, the multiplex PCR reads were re-called with MiXCR into one record per CDR3 protein. The table lists roughly 580,000 distinct CDR3 sequences, approximately 15% of them singletons. Germline V gene lookup returns CDR1 LNHDA and CDR2 SQIVND (reference sequence). V lost 4 bases, J lost 9 bases, and 9 bases stayed unmatched. This CDR3 is built from 15 residues. Thyroid ultrasound and orbital computed tomography, with clinical symptoms and serum thyroxine and TRAb, informed diagnoses.

This receptor was identified in a woman aged 30 to 39 with Graves' hyperthyroidism that later progressed to Graves' ophthalmopathy. The chain joins TRBV19 to TRBJ1-6; 7 bases align to TRBD1. Input material: blood. CDR3 in DNA: TGTGCCAGTAGTAAGGACGGGACAGCTAGTTCACCCCTCCACTTT. It encodes CASSKDGTASSPLHF. The full variable domain, with the rest looked up from reference TRBV19 and TRBJ1-6, is DGGITQSPKYLFRKEGQNVTLSCEQNLNHDAMYWYRQDPGQGLRLIYYSQIVNDFQKGDIAEGYSVSREKKESFPLTVTSAQKNPTAFYLCASSKDGTASSPLHFGNGTRLTVT.